The rows below give T cell receptor beta chains drawn from one sample of a study of blood T cell repertoires in COVID-19. Sequencing was performed with immunoSEQ multiplex PCR; in TCRdb, only in-frame clones are kept and a portion is missing. Altogether under 300,000 clones are present, roughly nine tenths being singletons, with the ten largest covering more than 6%. The sequenced material came from peripheral blood. The source is a man in his 60s who had recovered from COVID-19. The CDR3 runs from the conserved cysteine through the conserved F or W.

j_call,v_call,cdr3_aa
TRBJ2-2,TRBV9,CASSPTVGGAAGELFF
TRBJ1-2,TRBV7-2,CASSLGQSGAGYTF
TRBJ1-5,TRBV19,CASSGGQGGSTQHF
TRBJ2-7,TRBV5-1,CASSFSGADSYEQYF
TRBJ2-1,TRBV5-1,CASSLAGVNEQFF
TRBJ1-2,TRBV6-5,CASSRTAENSGYTF
TRBJ2-2,TRBV5-1,CASSLIPLGQGDGGELFF
TRBJ2-1,TRBV29-1,CSVDSLSSISYNEQFF
TRBJ1-2,TRBV30,CAWSGSGRGHGYTF
TRBJ2-3,TRBV11-3,CASSSGTSGWLDTQYF
TRBJ2-1,TRBV11-2,CASSSRTGGSYNEQFF
TRBJ2-7,TRBV11-2,CASSDRSYSYEQYF
TRBJ1-5,TRBV7-6,CASSFGTGRYGSNQPQHF
TRBJ2-3,TRBV20-1,CSALVVDTQYF
TRBJ1-2,TRBV6-5,CASSYSIGEPNYGYTF
TRBJ2-5,TRBV11-2,CASSLGTSGVQETQYF
TRBJ2-2,TRBV5-6,CASRVSHRGNTGELFF
TRBJ2-7,TRBV7-8,CASSPFSEQYF
TRBJ1-3,TRBV7-9,CASSFLRTSGNTIYF
TRBJ1-6,TRBV11-3,CASSLSSLRDSPLHF
TRBJ1-6,TRBV14,CASSPWTAGLESPLHF
TRBJ2-1,TRBV9,CASSVDAGLAHNEQFF
TRBJ2-3,TRBV6-4,CAIRVSGPRNYTQYF
TRBJ1-2,TRBV4-2,CASSQGTGLNYGYTF
TRBJ1-1,TRBV7-2,CASRLTGGTEAFF
TRBJ2-7,TRBV13,CASSFIAGGLGQEQYF
TRBJ2-5,TRBV7-9,CASSQQSGQGGETQYF
TRBJ1-2,TRBV11-2,CASSRGTGPEYGYTF
TRBJ2-5,TRBV5-1,CASSFGGTGWETQYF
TRBJ2-5,TRBV5-1,CASSDTGETQYF
TRBJ2-3,TRBV3-1/TRBV3-2,CASSPPPGRADTQYF
TRBJ2-3,TRBV30,CAWSAPSGIPDTQYF
TRBJ2-2,TRBV6-5,CASSYFAGTGELFF
TRBJ2-3,TRBV7-9,CASSLERSGGTSTDTQYF
TRBJ1-5,TRBV28,CASSPLGGRNQPQHF
TRBJ2-7,TRBV6-5,CASSYGPGIYEQYF
TRBJ1-1,TRBV3-1/TRBV3-2,CASSLGQAPTEAFF
TRBJ1-1,TRBV18,CASSPSGTAPLIGAFF
TRBJ2-3,TRBV30,CAWGDLAGAQDTQYF
TRBJ2-4,TRBV19,CASLTGGLQGAIQYF
TRBJ1-5,TRBV24-1,CATSTGGYSNQPQHF
TRBJ1-2,TRBV7-9,CASSFPPLTGIYGYTF
TRBJ2-1,TRBV11-2,CASSLADSYNEQFF
TRBJ1-2,TRBV5-1,CASSLPGPNYGYTF
TRBJ2-7,TRBV19,CASSRQGPSYEQYF
TRBJ1-5,TRBV28,CASSPLGRTDQPQHF
TRBJ2-2,TRBV4-2,CASSPTSGGHTGELFF
TRBJ2-7,TRBV5-8,CASKPWTESYEQYF
TRBJ1-1,TRBV18,CASSLLGQGNTEAFF
TRBJ1-5,TRBV19,CASKTVISNQPQHF
TRBJ2-1,TRBV5-1,CASSFPDSNEQFF
TRBJ2-4,TRBV24-1,CATSGSKGRDRVADIQYF
TRBJ2-3,TRBV30,CAWSIGVTDTQYF
TRBJ2-7,TRBV15,CATSLAGPYEQYF
TRBJ1-1,TRBV7-6,CASSLKDSGLTEAFF
TRBJ2-4,TRBV5-4,CASSLWGGAAKNIQYF
TRBJ1-2,TRBV5-5,CASSFRPGYGYTF
TRBJ2-1,TRBV7-9,CASSLAGGIYNEQFF
TRBJ2-7,TRBV7-9,CASSLEARGRLEQYF